The following is a TCR beta chain sequence with its context. The V end lost 6 bases, the J end lost 1 base, and 11 bases lay between the germline ends. CDR1 is ENHRY, CDR2 SYGVKD, per germline. CDR3 size: 14 residues. This sample is drawn from a study of blood T cell repertoires in COVID-19. Study-wide background: Some COVID-19 samples were acute and others convalescent; all came from the United States, Italy and Spain.

Methods used by the authors: For nucleated cells, counts were estimated from reference gene primer amplification. The data were produced by immunoSEQ multiplex PCR, yet TCRdb's version contains in-frame clones alone and is incomplete. Clone size and the V and J calls come from that table; the DNA yielded D and trimming. The profile covers some 250,000 clones, with around 82% appearing a single time and 4.5% to 7% taken by the ten largest. This TCR was recovered from an older man with acute or convalescent COVID-19. The chain is built from TRBV10-3 and TRBJ2-3; D possibly uses TRBD1 or TRBD2 (6 bases each). The sequencing sample was made of peripheral blood. The CDR3 is CAISEGGGTDTQYF. CDR3 bases: TGTGCCATCAGCGAGGGGGGCGGCACAGATACGCAGTATTTT.